A single TCR beta chain is shown here with its context. This record comes from a study of PD-L1 blockade in urothelial cancer. Profiling relied on immunoSEQ multiplex PCR, and the TCRdb table lists in-frame clones only, not all of them. The repertoire holds about 24,000 clones, with around 82% as singletons. This receptor was obtained from a man aged 65-85 years with urothelial cancer. Material: PBMCs, obtained around atezolizumab (anti-PD-L1) treatment.

This CDR3 reads CASSLLDRGNANQPQHF. DNA for the CDR3: TGTGCCAGCAGCCTACTAGACAGGGGGAACGCAAATCAGCCCCAGCATTTT. J is TRBJ1-5 and V is TRBV7-8, with 9 bases lining up with TRBD1. The ends lost 5 bases at V and 4 bases at J; junction bases unmatched: 12. The germline gives CDR1 SGHVS, CDR2 FQNEAQ. The CDR3 spans 17 residues.